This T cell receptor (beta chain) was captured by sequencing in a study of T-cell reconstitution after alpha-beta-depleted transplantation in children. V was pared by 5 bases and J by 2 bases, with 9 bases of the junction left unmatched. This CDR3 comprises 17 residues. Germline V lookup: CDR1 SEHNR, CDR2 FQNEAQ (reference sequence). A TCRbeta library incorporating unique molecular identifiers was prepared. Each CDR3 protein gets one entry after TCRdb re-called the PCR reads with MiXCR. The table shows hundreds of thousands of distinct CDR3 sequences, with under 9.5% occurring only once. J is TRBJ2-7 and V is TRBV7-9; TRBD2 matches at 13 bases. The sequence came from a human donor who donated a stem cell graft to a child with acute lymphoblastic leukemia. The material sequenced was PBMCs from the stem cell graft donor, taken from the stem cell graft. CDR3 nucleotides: TGTGCCAGCAGCCCTGGACTAGCGGGGGCCATCGCCTACGAGCAGTACTTC. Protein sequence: CASSPGLAGAIAYEQYF.